One and the same sample provided the 22 T cell receptor beta chains below, sequenced in a study of blood T cells in healthy people across ages. Using a J-beta primer mix together with a sample-barcoded 5' primer, a second PCR was run for roughly 6 to 11 cycles. TCRdb fed the 5' RACE reads into MiXCR, producing one record per CDR3 protein. The repertoire includes about 830,000 distinct CDR3 sequences, 58% of them detected once, and 22% sits in the top ten. Material for sequencing was blood. The receptors were sampled from a man aged 25-45 years in good health.

This clonotype was observed a single time. At one end, the junction sequence differs from germline, possibly due to a read error. The genes are TRBV20-1 and TRBJ2-7; 9 bases match TRBD2. Germline assignment: CDR1 DFQATT and CDR2 SNEGSKA (reference sequence). The CDR3 sequence is 16 residues long. CDR3 nucleotide sequence: TGCAGTGCTAGAGGCCCCGGAGGACTAGCGCCCTACGGGCAGTACTTC. Translating gives CSARGPGGLAPYGQYF.

The chain links TRBV18 to TRBJ2-3; D not certain. The CDR3 loop spans 15 amino acids. The germline gives CDR1 KGHSH, CDR2 LQKENI. Trimming cost V 3 bases and J 0 bases, with 10 bases left between them. Here the CDR3 reads CASSPYGRSTDTQYF. As DNA, the CDR3 is TGTGCCAGCTCACCGTATGGCCGTAGCACAGATACGCAGTATTTT.

This clonotype turned up a few times. The chain couples TRBV7-6 to TRBJ2-7; D possibly corresponds to TRBD2 (6 bases). The CDR3 covers 16 residues. Trimming removed 5 bases at V and 7 bases at J, with 24 bases between. In germline, CDR1 is SGHVS, CDR2 FNYEAQ. The CDR3 spells CASSTQTDFLEGEQYF. CDR3 sequence (DNA): TGTGCCAGCAGCACCCAGACAGACTTCTTGGAGGGAGAGCAGTACTTC.

J is TRBJ2-3 and V is TRBV12-3 or TRBV12-4; D is undetermined. This CDR3 is built from 14 residues. The V end was cut by 4 bases, the J end by 2 bases, with 10 bases between. DNA of the CDR3: TGTGCCAGCAGTTGGACGGATTCCACAGATACGCAGTATTTT. Protein sequence: CASSWTDSTDTQYF.

This chain connects TRBV4-3 to TRBJ2-4; TRBD2 agrees at 7 bases. The end of the DNA fits TRBJ2-7 better, so the J call may be wrong. Germline lookup yields CDR1 LGHNA and CDR2 YSLEER. The CDR3 is made up of 14 amino acids. Written as DNA, the CDR3 is TGCGCCAGCAGCCGGGCGGCGGGAGCCTACGAGCAGTACTTC. The encoded protein is CASSRAAGAYEQYF.

V is TRBV2 and J is TRBJ2-3; TRBD2 is a possible D gene (5 bases). The germline CDR1 and CDR2 sequences are SNHLY and FYNNEI. V shed 7 bases and J shed 6 bases, with 17 bases lying between them. The CDR3 has 14 amino acids. The CDR3 spells CASTLGSAADTQYF. DNA for the CDR3: TGTGCCAGCACCCTAGGGAGTGCGGCGGATACGCAGTATTTT. Full variable domain (rest looked up from reference TRBV2 and TRBJ2-3): EPEVTQTPSHQVTQMGQEVILRCVPISNHLYFYWYRQILGQKVEFLVSFYNNEISEKSEIFDDQFSVERPDGSNFTLKIRSTKLEDSAMYFCASTLGSAADTQYFGPGTRLTVL.

This clonotype was seen a few times. This chain uses TRBV4-2 with TRBJ2-7, with D perhaps TRBD2 (5 bases). The germline gives CDR1 LGHNA, CDR2 YNFKEQ. This CDR3 has 17 residues. The V gene lost 2 bases and the J gene lost 6 bases, with 23 bases spanning the gap. The chain's CDR3 is CASSQSVIPSGVTEQYF. CDR3 nucleotides: TGTGCCAGCAGCCAATCCGTTATTCCAAGCGGTGTCACCGAGCAGTACTTC.

This clonotype showed up just a few times. The chain recombines TRBV6-6 with TRBJ1-2; D is unclear. Trimming removed 8 bases at V and 0 bases at J, with 10 bases between. Germline CDR1 and CDR2: MNHNY and SVGAGI (reference sequence). The CDR3 spans 13 residues. The CDR3 nucleotides read TGTGCCAGCCGCCAGGAAGCTAACTATGGCTACACCTTC. Protein: CASRQEANYGYTF.

The rearrangement uses TRBV20-1 and TRBJ2-7; D is unclear. V lost 3 bases, J lost 0 bases, and 9 bases lay in between. Germline CDR1 is DFQATT and CDR2 is SNEGSKA (reference sequence). The CDR3 runs 13 residues. CDR3 residues: CSARSGLSYEQYF. The CDR3 region has the DNA TGCAGTGCTAGGTCGGGCCTCTCCTACGAGCAGTACTTC.

The chain recombines TRBV7-2 with TRBJ1-2; 8 bases agree with TRBD1. V trimming: 2 bases; J trimming: 6 bases; junction bases outside the gene matches: 8. The CDR3 is made up of 15 amino acids. Germline-derived CDR1 and CDR2 are SGHTA and FQGNSA. The CDR3 loop is CASSLYPGQDHGYTF. The CDR3 nucleotides read TGTGCCAGCAGCTTATACCCGGGACAGGATCATGGCTACACCTTC.

The chain couples TRBV29-1 to TRBJ1-1, with D unresolved. With 6 bases removed from V and 0 bases from J, the gap between germline ends came to 11 bases. CDR3 length: 13 amino acids. Germline V lookup: CDR1 SQVTM, CDR2 ANQGSEA. CDR3 loop: CSVALTVNTEAFF. DNA for the CDR3: TGCAGCGTGGCTCTGACGGTGAACACTGAAGCTTTCTTT.

The table lists this clonotype with a few counts. The J gene is TRBJ2-2, the V gene TRBV18, with D unclear. Germline V gives CDR1 KGHSH, CDR2 LQKENI. The germline V and J ends were trimmed by 2 bases and 2 bases, with 6 bases remaining between them. The CDR3 covers 14 residues. CDR3 amino acids: CASSPGFNTGELFF. As DNA, the CDR3 is TGTGCCAGCTCACCAGGTTTCAACACCGGGGAGCTGTTTTTT.

This CDR3 reads CASSLGVAGVEQYF. DNA for the CDR3: TGTGCCAGCAGCTTAGGAGTAGCGGGAGTCGAGCAGTACTTC. V and J are TRBV11-2 and TRBJ2-7; TRBD2 agrees at 9 bases. Trimming at V came to 1 base and at J to 6 bases, leaving 4 bases not matched to a gene. CDR3 size: 14 residues. CDR1 and CDR2 (germline): SGHAT, FQNNGV.

The chain is built from TRBV6-5 and TRBJ2-4; the D is unclear. The J call could be wrong; TRBJ2-5 is a better fit for the DNA end. The CDR3 covers 13 residues. Germline V CDR1 and CDR2: MNHEY, SVGAGI. As DNA, the CDR3 is TGTGCCAGCAGTTACTCCCAAAAGCGGACCCAGTACTTC. Amino acid sequence: CASSYSQKRTQYF.

The chain employs TRBV14 and TRBJ2-5, with D hard to call. Germline-derived CDR1 and CDR2 are SGHDN and FVKESK. This CDR3 comprises 13 residues. Trimming cost V 5 bases and J 2 bases, with 9 bases left between them. The CDR3 DNA follows: TGTGCCAGCAGCGGCGACCAGCAAGAGACCCAGTACTTC. Protein: CASSGDQQETQYF.

V and J are TRBV2 and TRBJ2-1; possible D gene TRBD1, 6 bases. The CDR3 is 13 residues long. The V end was cut by 6 bases, the J end by 4 bases, with 10 bases between. The germline CDR1 and CDR2 sequences are SNHLY and FYNNEI. The CDR3 region has the DNA TGTGCCAGCAGGGACAGAGAGTACAATGAGCAGTTCTTC. Translated, it gives CASRDREYNEQFF.

This clonotype has only a few counts. In DNA, the CDR3 is TGCAGCGTCCTCCGGACTAGCGGGAGCAATGAGCAGTACTTC. Amino acid sequence: CSVLRTSGSNEQYF. The V call is TRBV29-1, the J call TRBJ2-5; 13 bases are a match to TRBD2. Looked up from germline, CDR1 is SQVTM and CDR2 is ANQGSEA. V lost 6 bases, J lost 11 bases, and 12 bases stayed unmatched. The CDR3 loop spans 14 amino acids.

This clonotype was observed a few times. The chain has TRBV7-2 and TRBJ2-7, with D perhaps TRBD2 (5 bases). This CDR3 has 14 amino acids. Germline CDR1 is SGHTA and CDR2 is FQGNSA. V was shortened by 5 bases and J by 3 bases, with 14 bases between the two germline ends. DNA of the CDR3: TGTGCCAGCAGCCGACAAGCGGTTAGCTACGAGCAGTACTTC. This sequence encodes CASSRQAVSYEQYF.

The chain recombines TRBV12-3 or TRBV12-4 with TRBJ1-2, with 8 bases that match TRBD1. V lost 7 bases and J lost 4; bases outside the gene matches: 8. The CDR3 covers 14 residues. The CDR3 DNA reads TGTGCCAGCACCCCGACAGGGGCTTTCTATGGCTACACCTTC. This translates into CASTPTGAFYGYTF.

This clonotype was seen more than once but under ten times. This chain uses TRBV20-1 with TRBJ1-1; D not resolved. V shed 6 bases and J shed 1 base, with 12 bases lying between them. This CDR3 contains 13 residues. CDR1 and CDR2 (germline): DFQATT, SNEGSKA (reference sequence). CDR3 sequence reads: CSANPLGNTEAFF. CDR3 sequence (DNA): TGCAGTGCCAACCCCCTGGGGAACACTGAAGCTTTCTTT.

The V call is TRBV29-1, the J call TRBJ1-2; no clear D gene. The CDR3 covers 15 residues. Trimming stripped 3 bases from V and 2 bases from J, with 16 bases between. The germline V gene encodes CDR1 SQVTM and CDR2 ANQGSEA. CDR3 nucleotide sequence: TGCAGCGTTGATGGTTTTGCTGACGGAAACTATGGCTACACCTTC. Its translation is CSVDGFADGNYGYTF.

The chain links TRBV20-1 to TRBJ2-4; perhaps TRBD2 as D (6 bases). The CDR3 has 12 amino acids. Germline V gene sequence: CDR1 DFQATT, CDR2 SNEGSKA (reference sequence). The germline V and J ends were trimmed by 5 bases and 8 bases, with 13 bases remaining between them. The CDR3 region is CSAGWTGDIQYF. The CDR3, as DNA: TGCAGTGCTGGCTGGACGGGGGACATTCAGTACTTC.